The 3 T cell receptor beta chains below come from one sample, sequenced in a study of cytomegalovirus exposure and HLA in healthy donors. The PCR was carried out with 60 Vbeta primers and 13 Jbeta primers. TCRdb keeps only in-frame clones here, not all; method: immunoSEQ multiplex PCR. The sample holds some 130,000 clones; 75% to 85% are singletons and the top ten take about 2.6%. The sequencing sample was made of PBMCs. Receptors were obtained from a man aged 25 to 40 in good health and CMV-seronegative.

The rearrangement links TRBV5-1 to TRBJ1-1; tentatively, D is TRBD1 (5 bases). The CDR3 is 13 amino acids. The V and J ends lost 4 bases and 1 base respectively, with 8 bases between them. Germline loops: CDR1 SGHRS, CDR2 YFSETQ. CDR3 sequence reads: CASSGAANTEAFF. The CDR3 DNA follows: TGCGCCAGCAGCGGGGCGGCGAACACTGAAGCTTTCTTT.

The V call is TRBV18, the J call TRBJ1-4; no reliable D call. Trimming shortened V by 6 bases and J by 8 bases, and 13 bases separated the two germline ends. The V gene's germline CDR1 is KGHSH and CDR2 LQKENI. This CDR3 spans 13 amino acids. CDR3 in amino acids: CASSPDWEEKLFF. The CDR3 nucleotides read TGTGCCAGCTCCCCAGACTGGGAGGAAAAACTGTTTTTT.

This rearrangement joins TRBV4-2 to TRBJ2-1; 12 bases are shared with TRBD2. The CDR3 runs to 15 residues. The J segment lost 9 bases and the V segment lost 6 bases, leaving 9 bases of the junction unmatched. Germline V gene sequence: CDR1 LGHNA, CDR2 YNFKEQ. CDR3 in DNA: TGTGCCAGCAGTCCGACTAGCGGGAGTGGAGGTGAGCAGTTCTTC. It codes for CASSPTSGSGGEQFF.